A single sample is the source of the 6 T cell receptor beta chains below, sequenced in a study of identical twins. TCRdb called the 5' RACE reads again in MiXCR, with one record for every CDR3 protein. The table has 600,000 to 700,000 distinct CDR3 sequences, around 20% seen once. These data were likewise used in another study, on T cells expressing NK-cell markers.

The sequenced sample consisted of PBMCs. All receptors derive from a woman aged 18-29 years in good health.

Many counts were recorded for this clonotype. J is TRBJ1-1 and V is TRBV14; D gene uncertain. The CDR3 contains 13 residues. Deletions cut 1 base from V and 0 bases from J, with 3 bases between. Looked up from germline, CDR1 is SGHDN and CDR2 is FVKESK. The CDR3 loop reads CASSQGMNTEAFF. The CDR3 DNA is TGTGCCAGCAGCCAAGGCATGAACACTGAAGCTTTCTTT.

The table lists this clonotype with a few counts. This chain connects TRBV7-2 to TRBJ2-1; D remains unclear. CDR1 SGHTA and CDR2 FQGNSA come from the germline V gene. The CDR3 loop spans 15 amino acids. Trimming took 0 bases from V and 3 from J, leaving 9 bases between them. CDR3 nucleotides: TGTGCCAGCAGCTTAGCTATCAGCCTCTACAATGAGCAGTTCTTC. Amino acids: CASSLAISLYNEQFF.

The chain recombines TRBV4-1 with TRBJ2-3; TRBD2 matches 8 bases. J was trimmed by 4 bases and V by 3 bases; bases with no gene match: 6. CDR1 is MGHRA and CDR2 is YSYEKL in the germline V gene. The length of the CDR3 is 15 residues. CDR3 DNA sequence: TGCGCCAGCAGCCAGAGCGGGAGAATGGCAGATACGCAGTATTTT. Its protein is CASSQSGRMADTQYF.

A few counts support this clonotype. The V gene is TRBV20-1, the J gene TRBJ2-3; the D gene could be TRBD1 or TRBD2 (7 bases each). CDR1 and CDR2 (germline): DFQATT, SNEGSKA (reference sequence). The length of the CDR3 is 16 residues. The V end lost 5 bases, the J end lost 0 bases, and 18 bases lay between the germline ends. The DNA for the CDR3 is TGCAGTGCTGGGGGACCAGGGGGGGGGAGCACAGATACGCAGTATTTT. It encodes CSAGGPGGGSTDTQYF.

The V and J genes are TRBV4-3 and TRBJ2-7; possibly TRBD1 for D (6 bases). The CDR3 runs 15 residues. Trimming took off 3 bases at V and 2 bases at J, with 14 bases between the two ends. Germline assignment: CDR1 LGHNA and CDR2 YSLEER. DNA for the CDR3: TGCGCCAGCAGCCACCATAGGGGGACAACCTACGAGCAGTACTTC. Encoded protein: CASSHHRGTTYEQYF.

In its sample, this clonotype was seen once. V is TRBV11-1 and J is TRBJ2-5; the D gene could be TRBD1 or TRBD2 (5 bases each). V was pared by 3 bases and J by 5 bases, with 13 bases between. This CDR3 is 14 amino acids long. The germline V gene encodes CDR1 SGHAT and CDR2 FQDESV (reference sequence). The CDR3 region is CASSFTLAGETQYF. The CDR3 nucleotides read TGTGCCAGCAGCTTCACCCTAGCAGGGGAGACCCAGTACTTC.